Sequencing of this T cell receptor beta chain was carried out in a study of cytomegalovirus exposure and HLA in healthy donors. Study-level findings and limits: Presence/absence comparisons presumed near-even sequencing depth among donors. The authors considered a cluster of highly shared sequence variants likely to be a sequencing artifact. In a later analysis, at a false discovery rate of 0.05, some 17,000 TCR beta sequences were associated with HLA alleles.

Donors had nominal health at sampling but likely had unrecorded immune exposures. About this clone itself: Its target is unknown.

The PCR had 60 Vbeta and 13 Jbeta primers. Produced via immunoSEQ multiplex PCR; TCRdb's table is partial and in-frame only. The listing records some 150,000 clones. Germline CDR1 and CDR2: LNHNV and YYDKDF (reference sequence). The CDR3 contains 13 residues. Trimming took 5 bases from V and 5 from J; bases not matched to a gene: 4. The sequence was obtained from a woman aged 18 to 35 in good health and CMV-seronegative. The chain links TRBV15 to TRBJ2-7; TRBD1 matches 9 bases. The specimen was PBMCs. This chain's CDR3 is CATSWDRADEQYF. CDR3 nucleotides: TGTGCCACCAGCTGGGACAGGGCGGACGAGCAGTACTTC. The full variable domain, rest sourced from reference TRBV15 and TRBJ2-7, is DAMVIQNPRYQVTQFGKPVTLSCSQTLNHNVMYWYQQKSSQAPKLLFHYYDKDFNNEADTPDNFQSRRPNTSFCFLDIRSPGLGDTAMYLCATSWDRADEQYFGPGTRLTVT.